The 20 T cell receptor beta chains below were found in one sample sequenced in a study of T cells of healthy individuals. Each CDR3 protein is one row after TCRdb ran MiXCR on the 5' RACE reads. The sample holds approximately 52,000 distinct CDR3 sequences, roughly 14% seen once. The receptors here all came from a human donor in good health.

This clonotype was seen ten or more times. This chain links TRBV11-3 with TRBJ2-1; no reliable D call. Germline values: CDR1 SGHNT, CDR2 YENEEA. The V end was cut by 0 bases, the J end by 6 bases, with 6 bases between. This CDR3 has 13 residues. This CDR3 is CASSLDPANEQFF. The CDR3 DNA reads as TGTGCCAGCAGCTTAGATCCCGCCAATGAGCAGTTCTTC.

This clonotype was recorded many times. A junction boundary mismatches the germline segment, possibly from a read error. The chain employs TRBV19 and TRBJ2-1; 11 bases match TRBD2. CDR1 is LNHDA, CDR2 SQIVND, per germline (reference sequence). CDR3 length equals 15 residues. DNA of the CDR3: TGTGCCAGTAATATAGGACTAGCGGGTTACAATGAGCAGTTCTTC. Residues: CASNIGLAGYNEQFF.

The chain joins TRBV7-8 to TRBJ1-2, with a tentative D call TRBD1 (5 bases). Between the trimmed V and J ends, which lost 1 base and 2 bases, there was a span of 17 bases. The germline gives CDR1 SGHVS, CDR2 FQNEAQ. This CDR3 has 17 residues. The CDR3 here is CASSLVIRQTANYGYTF. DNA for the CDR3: TGTGCCAGCAGCTTAGTAATACGGCAGACAGCAAACTATGGCTACACCTTC. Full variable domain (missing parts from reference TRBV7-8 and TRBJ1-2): GAGVSQSPRYKVAKRGQDVALRCDPISGHVSLFWYQQALGQGPEFLTYFQNEAQLDKSGLPSDRFFAERPEGSVSTLKIQRTQQEDSAVYLCASSLVIRQTANYGYTFGSGTRLTVV.

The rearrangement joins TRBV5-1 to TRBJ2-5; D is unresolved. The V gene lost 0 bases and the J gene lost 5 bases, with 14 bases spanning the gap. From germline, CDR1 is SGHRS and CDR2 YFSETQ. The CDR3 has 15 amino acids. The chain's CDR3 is CASSLVGNPEETQYF. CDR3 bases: TGCGCCAGCAGCTTGGTGGGCAACCCCGAGGAGACCCAGTACTTC.

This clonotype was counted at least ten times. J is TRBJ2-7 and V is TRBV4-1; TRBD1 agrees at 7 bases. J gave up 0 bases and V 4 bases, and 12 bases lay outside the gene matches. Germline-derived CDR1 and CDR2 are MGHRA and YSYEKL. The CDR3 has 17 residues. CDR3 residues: CASSRLTLTGVSYEQYF. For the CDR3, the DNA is TGCGCCAGCAGCCGCCTAACGCTTACAGGGGTCTCCTACGAGCAGTACTTC.

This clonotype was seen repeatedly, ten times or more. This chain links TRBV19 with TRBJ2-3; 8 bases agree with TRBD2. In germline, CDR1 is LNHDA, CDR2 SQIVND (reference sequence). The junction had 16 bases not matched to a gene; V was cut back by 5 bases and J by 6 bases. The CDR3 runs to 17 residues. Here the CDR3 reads CASSPILVREERDTQYF. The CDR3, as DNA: TGTGCCAGTAGTCCGATTTTGGTGCGGGAGGAACGCGATACGCAGTATTTT.

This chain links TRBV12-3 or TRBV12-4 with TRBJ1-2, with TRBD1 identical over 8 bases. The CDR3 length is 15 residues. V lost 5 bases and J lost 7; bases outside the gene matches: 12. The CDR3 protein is CASSRPDRGGGGYTF. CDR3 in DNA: TGTGCCAGCAGTCGCCCCGACAGGGGAGGTGGTGGCTACACCTTC.

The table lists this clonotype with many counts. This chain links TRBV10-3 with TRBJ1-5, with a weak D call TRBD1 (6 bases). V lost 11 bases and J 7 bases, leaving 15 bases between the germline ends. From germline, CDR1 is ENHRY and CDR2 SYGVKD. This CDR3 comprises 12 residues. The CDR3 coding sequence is TGTGCCTCCGGGGACATCGCCCAGCCCCAGCATTTT. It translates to CASGDIAQPQHF.

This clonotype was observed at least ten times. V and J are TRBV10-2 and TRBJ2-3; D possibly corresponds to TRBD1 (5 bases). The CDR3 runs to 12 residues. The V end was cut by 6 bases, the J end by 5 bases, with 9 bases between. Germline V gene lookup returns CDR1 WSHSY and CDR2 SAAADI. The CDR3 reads CASRGLGDTQYF. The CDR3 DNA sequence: TGCGCCAGCAGGGGGCTTGGAGATACGCAGTATTTT.

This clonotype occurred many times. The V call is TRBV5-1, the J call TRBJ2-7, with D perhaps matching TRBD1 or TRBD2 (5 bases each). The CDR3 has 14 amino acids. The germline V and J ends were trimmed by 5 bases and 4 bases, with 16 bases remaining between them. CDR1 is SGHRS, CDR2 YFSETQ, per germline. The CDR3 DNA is TGCGCCAGCAGTACCGGGGCAGAAGGATACGAGCAGTACTTC. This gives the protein CASSTGAEGYEQYF.

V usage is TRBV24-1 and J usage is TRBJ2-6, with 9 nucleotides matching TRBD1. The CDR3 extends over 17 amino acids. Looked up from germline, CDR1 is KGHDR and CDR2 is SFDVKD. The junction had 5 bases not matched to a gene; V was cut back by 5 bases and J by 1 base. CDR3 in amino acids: CATSGRDRESGANVLTF. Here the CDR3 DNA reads TGTGCCACCAGTGGCCGGGACAGGGAATCTGGGGCCAACGTCCTGACTTTC.

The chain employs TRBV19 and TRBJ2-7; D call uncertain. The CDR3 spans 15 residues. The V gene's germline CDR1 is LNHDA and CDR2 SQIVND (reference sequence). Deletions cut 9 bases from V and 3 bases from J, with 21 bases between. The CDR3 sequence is CASPVDLKSHYEQYF. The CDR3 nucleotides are TGTGCCAGCCCCGTCGACTTGAAATCTCACTACGAGCAGTACTTC.

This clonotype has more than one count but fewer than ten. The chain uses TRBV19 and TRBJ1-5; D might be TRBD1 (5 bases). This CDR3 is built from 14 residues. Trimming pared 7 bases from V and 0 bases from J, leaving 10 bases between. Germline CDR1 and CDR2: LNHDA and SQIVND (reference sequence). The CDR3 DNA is TGTGCCAGTAAGACAGTTTATAGCAATCAGCCCCAGCATTTT. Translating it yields CASKTVYSNQPQHF. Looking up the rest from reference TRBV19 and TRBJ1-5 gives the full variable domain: DGGITQSPKYLFRKEGQNVTLSCEQNLNHDAMYWYRQDPGQGLRLIYYSQIVNDFQKGDIAEGYSVSREKKESFPLTVTSAQKNPTAFYLCASKTVYSNQPQHFGDGTRLSIL.

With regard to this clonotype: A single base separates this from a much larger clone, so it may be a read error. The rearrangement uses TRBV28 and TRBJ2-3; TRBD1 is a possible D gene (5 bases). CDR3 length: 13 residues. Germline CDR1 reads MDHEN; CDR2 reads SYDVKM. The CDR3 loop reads CVSSLLGVDTQYF. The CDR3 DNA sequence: TGTGTCAGCAGTTTATTAGGGGTGGATACGCAGTATTTT.

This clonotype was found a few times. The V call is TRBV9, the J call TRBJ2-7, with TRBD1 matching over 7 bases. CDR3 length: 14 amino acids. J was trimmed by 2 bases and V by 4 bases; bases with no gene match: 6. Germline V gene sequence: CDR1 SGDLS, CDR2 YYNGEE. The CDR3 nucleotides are TGTGCCAGCAGCCCAGGGGACAGAACCTACGAGCAGTACTTC. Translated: CASSPGDRTYEQYF.

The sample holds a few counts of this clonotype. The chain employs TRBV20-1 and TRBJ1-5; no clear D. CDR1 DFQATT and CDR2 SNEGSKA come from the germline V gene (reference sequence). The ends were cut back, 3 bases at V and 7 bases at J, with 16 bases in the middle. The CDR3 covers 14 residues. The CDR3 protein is CSASPGSTDQPQHF. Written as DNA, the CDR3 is TGCAGTGCTAGCCCCGGGTCCACCGACCAGCCCCAGCATTTT.

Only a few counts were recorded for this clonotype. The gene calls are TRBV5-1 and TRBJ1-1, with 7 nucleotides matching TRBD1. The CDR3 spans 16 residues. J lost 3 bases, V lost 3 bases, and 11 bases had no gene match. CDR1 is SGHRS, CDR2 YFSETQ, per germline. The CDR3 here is CASSSYRQGKDTEAFF. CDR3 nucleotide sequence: TGCGCCAGCAGCTCTTACCGACAGGGTAAGGACACTGAAGCTTTCTTT. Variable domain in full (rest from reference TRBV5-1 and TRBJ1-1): KAGVTQTPRYLIKTRGQQVTLSCSPISGHRSVSWYQQTPGQGLQFLFEYFSETQRNKGNFPGRFSGRQFSNSRSEMNVSTLELGDSALYLCASSSYRQGKDTEAFFGQGTRLTVV.

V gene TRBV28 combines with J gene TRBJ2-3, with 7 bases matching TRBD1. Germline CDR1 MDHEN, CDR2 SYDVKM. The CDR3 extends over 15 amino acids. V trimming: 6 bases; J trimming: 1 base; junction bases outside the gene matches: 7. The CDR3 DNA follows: TGTGCCAGCAGACGAGACAGGGTCGGCACAGATACGCAGTATTTT. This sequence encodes CASRRDRVGTDTQYF.

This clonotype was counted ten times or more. CDR3 region: CASSQGPQARGYTF. CDR3 in DNA: TGTGCCAGCAGCCAAGGTCCGCAGGCGCGGGGCTACACCTTC. The chain has TRBV3-1 and TRBJ1-2; no definite D call. The CDR3 totals 14 residues. Germline-derived CDR1 and CDR2 are LGHDT and YNNKEL (reference sequence). V lost 1 base, J lost 8 bases, and 14 bases lay in between.

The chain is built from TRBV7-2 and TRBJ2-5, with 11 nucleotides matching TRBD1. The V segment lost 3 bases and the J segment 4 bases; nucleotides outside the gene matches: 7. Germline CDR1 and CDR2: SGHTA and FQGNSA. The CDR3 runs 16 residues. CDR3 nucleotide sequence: TGTGCCAGCAGCTTCCCTGGGACAGGGGGTGTAGAGACCCAGTACTTC. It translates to CASSFPGTGGVETQYF.